This T cell receptor beta chain originates from a study of OX40 agonist ivuxolimab in advanced cancers. Study-level information: Eligibility rules accepted prior anti-PD-1, anti-PD-L1 or anti-CTLA-4 therapy, and 30% to 40% had some. Study findings and constraints: Determination of antigen specificity was not performed for the expanded peripheral T cells. Among the lowest levels of clonal expansion were found in partial responders at 0.1-3.0 mg/kg. In general, CD8+ T cells held more expanded clones than CD4+ did, on average.

The CDR3 runs 15 residues. Per germline, CDR1 SGHNT and CDR2 YENEEA. The junction had 8 bases not matched to a gene; V was cut back by 6 bases and J by 0 bases. Profiled with immunoSEQ multiplex PCR; TCRdb holds only in-frame clones, not every one. The sample holds roughly 72,000 clones, 85% to 90% seen once. Remarks on this clone: Its antigen remains unidentified.

The chain employs TRBV11-3 and TRBJ2-7; the match to TRBD1 covers 7 bases. This TCR was recovered from an adult with an advanced solid tumor such as melanoma, head and neck, liver or kidney cancer. The sequences come from CD4+ or CD8+ T cells sorted from blood, collected in a trial of the OX40 agonist ivuxolimab. The CDR3 DNA is TGTGCCAGCAGTTTAACAGGGGTTACCTCCTACGAGCAGTACTTC. This translates into CASSLTGVTSYEQYF.